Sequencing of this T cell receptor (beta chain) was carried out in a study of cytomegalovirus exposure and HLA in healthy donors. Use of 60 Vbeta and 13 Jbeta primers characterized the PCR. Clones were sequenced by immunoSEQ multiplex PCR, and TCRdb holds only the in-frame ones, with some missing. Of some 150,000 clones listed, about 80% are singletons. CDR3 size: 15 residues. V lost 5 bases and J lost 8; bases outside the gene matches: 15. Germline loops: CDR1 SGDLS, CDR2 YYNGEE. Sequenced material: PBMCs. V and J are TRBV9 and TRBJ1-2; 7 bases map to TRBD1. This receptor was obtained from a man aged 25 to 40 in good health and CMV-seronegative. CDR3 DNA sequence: TGTGCCAGCAGTCGCTCCCTGGGACAGCTGGAGGGCTACACCTTC. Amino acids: CASSRSLGQLEGYTF.